The rows below give T cell receptor beta chains drawn from one sample of a study of blood T cell repertoires in COVID-19. Sequencing used immunoSEQ multiplex PCR; TCRdb keeps in-frame clones, though not all of them. The sample contains over 130,000 clones, 84% of which appear only once. Sequenced sample: peripheral blood. Receptor source: a man between 65 and 85 years old with acute or convalescent COVID-19. Each CDR3 is given with its conserved first and last residue. Each record gives: J gene, D gene, V gene, clone size, CDR3 DNA, CDR3 protein. The D gene is left open where the match is weak. Expanded clones are given a class, and other clones once, few, many or no size at all.

TRBJ2-7	TRBD1	TRBV29-1	NA	TGCAGCGTTTCCCGCGGACAGGGGTACGACGAGCAGTACTTC	CSVSRGQGYDEQYF
TRBJ1-3	TRBD1	TRBV5-1	NA	TGCGCCAGCAGCCAGGGGGCCACTACGGGAAACACCATATATTTT	CASSQGATTGNTIYF
TRBJ1-2	NA	TRBV30	NA	TGTGCCTGGAGTGCGCAGAACTATGGCTACACCTTC	CAWSAQNYGYTF
TRBJ1-3	TRBD1	TRBV24-1	NA	TGTGCCACCAGTGATTCGAAGGGGGCAGGAGACACCATATATTTT	CATSDSKGAGDTIYF
TRBJ2-7	TRBD2	TRBV5-1	NA	TGCGCCAGCTCACCTGGAGGACTAGGGGTCCACGAGCAGTACTTC	CASSPGGLGVHEQYF
TRBJ2-2	TRBD1	TRBV3-1/TRBV3-2	NA	TGTGCCAGCAGCCAGTGGACAGGGAGTGTTGCCGGGGAGCTGTTTTTT	CASSQWTGSVAGELFF
TRBJ2-1	TRBD2	TRBV5-1	NA	TGCGCCAGCAGCGTTACCGGGACTAGCGCATACAATGAGCAGTTCTTC	CASSVTGTSAYNEQFF
TRBJ1-5	NA	TRBV19	NA	TGTGCCAGTAGGTATAGCAATCAGCCCCAGCATTTT	CASRYSNQPQHF
TRBJ2-2	NA	TRBV28	NA	TGTGCCAGCACGCCCCGACGGGACACCGGGGAGCTGTTTTTT	CASTPRRDTGELFF
TRBJ2-7	TRBD2	TRBV6-1	NA	TGTGCCAGCAGTGACGTGTTATTTAGCGGGGGGTCCGAGCAGTACTTC	CASSDVLFSGGSEQYF
TRBJ2-1	TRBD2	TRBV11-2	NA	TGTGCCAGCAGCTCACTAGCGGGAGTAAGCAATGAGCAGTTCTTC	CASSSLAGVSNEQFF
TRBJ1-3	NA	TRBV7-2	few	TGTGCCAGCAGCTTAGCCCTCCCCGGGGTGCCGATATATTTT	CASSLALPGVPIYF
TRBJ2-5	NA	TRBV30	NA	TGTGCCTGGAATGGGGGGCAAGAGACCCAGTACTTC	CAWNGGQETQYF
TRBJ1-1	NA	TRBV5-1	NA	TGCGCCAGCAGCTTGTGGGGCAGTATGAACACTGAAGCTTTCTTT	CASSLWGSMNTEAFF
TRBJ1-5	TRBD1	TRBV6-4	NA	TGTGCCAGCAGTGAGTGTTCAGGGGGACCATGGGCTAGCAATCAGCCCCAGCATTTT	CASSECSGGPWASNQPQHF
TRBJ1-5	NA	TRBV30	NA	TGTGCCTGGAGTGACAGTAATCAGCCCCAGCATTTT	CAWSDSNQPQHF
TRBJ2-7	NA	TRBV10-3	once	TGTGCCATCAGTGAGTCTGGGGGCCCAGATCAGTACTTC	CAISESGGPDQYF
TRBJ2-7	TRBD1	TRBV5-5	NA	TGTGCCAGCAGCTTCCCCGCAAGAGGGACAGAGAACTACGAGCAGTACTTC	CASSFPARGTENYEQYF
TRBJ1-2	TRBD1	TRBV29-1	once	TGCAGCGTAGCTACGACAGGGGTAGACTATGGCTACACCTTC	CSVATTGVDYGYTF
TRBJ2-7	TRBD1	TRBV28	NA	TGTGCCAGCAGTTCATCCGGGACAGGGAGCTACGAGCAGTACTTC	CASSSSGTGSYEQYF
TRBJ2-1	TRBD2	TRBV28	NA	TGTGCCAGCAGTCCTGGGGGACTAGCGGGCTCCTACAATGAGCAGTTCTTC	CASSPGGLAGSYNEQFF
TRBJ2-2	TRBD1	TRBV27	NA	TGTGCCAGCAGTCCCAGGGGGACGAACACCGGGGAGCTGTTTTTT	CASSPRGTNTGELFF
TRBJ1-5	TRBD1	TRBV6-5	NA	TGTGCCAGCAGCACAGGGGGCCAACAGCCCCAGCATTTT	CASSTGGQQPQHF
TRBJ2-7	TRBD2	TRBV19	NA	TGTGCCAGTAGTATCGGGAGGGACGAGCAGTACTTC	CASSIGRDEQYF
TRBJ2-1	TRBD1	TRBV18	NA	TGTGCCAGCTCACCACCACAACAGGGGGCTTACAATGAGCAGTTCTTC	CASSPPQQGAYNEQFF
TRBJ2-3	NA	TRBV3-1/TRBV3-2	NA	TGTGCCAGCAGCCAAGATCTAAGTCTTTCCTGGACAGATACGCAGTATTTT	CASSQDLSLSWTDTQYF
TRBJ2-7	TRBD2	TRBV11-2	once	TGTGCCAGCAGCTTCCGGGAGGGACTAGCGGGAGAGGCTCGGTACGAGCAGTACTTC	CASSFREGLAGEARYEQYF
TRBJ2-3	NA	TRBV10-3	once	TGTGCCATCAGTGAGTCGAATAGGGGCCCCTGGGCTACGCAGTATTTT	CAISESNRGPWATQYF
TRBJ1-5	TRBD1	TRBV2	NA	TGTGCCAGCACCCCTGGACAGGGGGTTAGGAATCAGCCCCAGCATTTT	CASTPGQGVRNQPQHF
TRBJ2-7	NA	TRBV27	NA	TGTGCCAGCAGTCACGGGGATCAGAATTACGAGCAGTACTTC	CASSHGDQNYEQYF
TRBJ2-3	NA	TRBV9	few	TGTGCCAGCAGCGTGACTAGCACAGATACGCAGTATTTT	CASSVTSTDTQYF
TRBJ1-1	NA	TRBV2	few	TGTGCCAGCACTAGGGGAGCCCCCGGGGGGATGAACACTGAAGCTTTCTTT	CASTRGAPGGMNTEAFF
TRBJ2-7	TRBD1	TRBV5-6	NA	TGTGCCAGCAGCGAGGGACAGGGACTAAATACCTACGAGCAGTACTTC	CASSEGQGLNTYEQYF
TRBJ2-3	TRBD1	TRBV29-1	NA	TGCAGCGTGAGGGGGGGACAGGGGCGGCCAGATACGCAGTATTTT	CSVRGGQGRPDTQYF
TRBJ2-7	NA	TRBV19	NA	TGTGCCAGTAGCCCAGCGCCCTCCTACGAGCAGTACTTC	CASSPAPSYEQYF
TRBJ1-5	NA	TRBV6-6	NA	TGTGCCAGCAGTTACTCCATGGGGCGCTTCAATCAGCCCCAGCATTTT	CASSYSMGRFNQPQHF
TRBJ1-1	TRBD1	TRBV30	NA	TGTGCCTGGTCGGGACAGACAAACACTGAAGCTTTCTTT	CAWSGQTNTEAFF
TRBJ2-7	TRBD1	TRBV6-1	NA	TGTGCCAGCAGTGAACGGGGACAGTCCTACGAGCAGTACTTC	CASSERGQSYEQYF
TRBJ2-2	NA	TRBV6-5	NA	TGTGCCAGCAGTTCTTACGGGACACAGAACACCGGGGAGCTGTTTTTT	CASSSYGTQNTGELFF
TRBJ1-1	TRBD1	TRBV6-2/TRBV6-3	NA	TGTGCCAGCAGTTACTCGAAAAAAATACAGGGGCAAATCGACACTGAAGCTTTCTTT	CASSYSKKIQGQIDTEAFF
TRBJ2-3	NA	TRBV9	NA	TGTGCCAGCAGCCCGGGCACAGATACGCAGTATTTT	CASSPGTDTQYF